The clone carrying this TCR beta chain counts as medium-sized. Its antigen is not known. The data derive from a study of breast tumors, draining lymph nodes, adjacent tissues. Overall study results and limits: Tumor and nontumor repertoires were significantly more similar in luminal-like than in basal-like breast cancer. Tumor repertoires ranked between lymph nodes and nontumor tissue in diversity, with V and J gene preferences.

Each CDR3 protein is one row after TCRdb ran MiXCR on the multiplex PCR reads. The sample consists of 20,000 to 25,000 distinct CDR3 sequences, approximately 51% of them appearing once. Germline V lookup: CDR1 SGHTA, CDR2 FQGNSA. V lost 3 bases to trimming and J lost 3 bases; unmatched junction nucleotides: 5. CDR3 length: 14 residues. V and J are TRBV7-2 and TRBJ2-7, with 7 bases identical to TRBD1. This TCR was recovered from a female donor with breast cancer. Some clones in this sample may be carry-over from other donors' samples. Sequencing used breast tumor tissue. Written as DNA, the CDR3 is TGTGCCAGCAGCTTTGGACAGGTGGGCTACGAGCAGTACTTC. Protein sequence: CASSFGQVGYEQYF.